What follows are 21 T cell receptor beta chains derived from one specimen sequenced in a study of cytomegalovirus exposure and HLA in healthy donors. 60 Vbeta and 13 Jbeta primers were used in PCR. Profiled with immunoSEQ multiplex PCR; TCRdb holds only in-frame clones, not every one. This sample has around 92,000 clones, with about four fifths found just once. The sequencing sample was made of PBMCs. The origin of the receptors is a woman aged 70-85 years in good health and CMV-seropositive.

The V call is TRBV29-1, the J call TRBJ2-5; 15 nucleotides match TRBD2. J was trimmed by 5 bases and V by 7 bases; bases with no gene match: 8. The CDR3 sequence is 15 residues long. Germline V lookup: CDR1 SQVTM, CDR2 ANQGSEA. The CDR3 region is CSGEGLAGGDETQYF. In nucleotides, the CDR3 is TGCAGCGGGGAGGGACTAGCGGGAGGAGATGAGACCCAGTACTTC.

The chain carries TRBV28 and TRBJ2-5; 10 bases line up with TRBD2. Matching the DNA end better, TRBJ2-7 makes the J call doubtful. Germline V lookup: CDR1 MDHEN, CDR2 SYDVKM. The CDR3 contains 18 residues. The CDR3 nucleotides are TGTGCCAGCAGTTATCCCCCCTCTAGGAGCGGGAGGGCCTACGAGCAGTACTTC. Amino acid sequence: CASSYPPSRSGRAYEQYF.

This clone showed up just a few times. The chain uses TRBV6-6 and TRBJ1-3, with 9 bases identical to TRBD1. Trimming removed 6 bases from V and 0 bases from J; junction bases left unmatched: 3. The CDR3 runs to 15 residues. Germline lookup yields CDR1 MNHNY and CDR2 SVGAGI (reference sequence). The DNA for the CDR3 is TGTGCCAGCAGCGGACAGGGGTTCTCTGGAAACACCATATATTTT. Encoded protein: CASSGQGFSGNTIYF.

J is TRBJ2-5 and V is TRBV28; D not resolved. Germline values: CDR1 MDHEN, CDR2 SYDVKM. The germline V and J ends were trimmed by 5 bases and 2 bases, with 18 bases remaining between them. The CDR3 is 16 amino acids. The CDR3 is CASSAFRLEAQETQYF. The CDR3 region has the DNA TGTGCCAGCAGTGCGTTCCGGCTTGAAGCGCAAGAGACCCAGTACTTC.

The CDR3 here is CASSPQGTGLNSPLHF. CDR3 nucleotides: TGTGCCAGCTCACCACAAGGGACAGGGCTGAACTCACCCCTCCACTTT. The rearrangement links TRBV18 to TRBJ1-6, with 9 bases aligning to TRBD1. Germline V gene sequence: CDR1 KGHSH, CDR2 LQKENI. V lost 1 base and J lost 10; bases outside the gene matches: 8. CDR3 length: 16 residues.

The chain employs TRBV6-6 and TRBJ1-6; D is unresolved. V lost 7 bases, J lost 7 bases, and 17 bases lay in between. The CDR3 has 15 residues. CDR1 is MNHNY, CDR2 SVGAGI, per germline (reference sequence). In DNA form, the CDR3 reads TGTGCCAGCACCCCGGGCGGGGTCGGGAATTCACCCCTCCACTTT. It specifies CASTPGGVGNSPLHF.

The CDR3 reads CAWSVDQRDQETQYF. DNA of the CDR3: TGTGCCTGGAGTGTTGATCAGCGGGACCAAGAGACCCAGTACTTC. This chain uses TRBV30 with TRBJ2-5, with D possibly TRBD2 on 6 matching bases. The V gene's germline CDR1 is GTSNPN and CDR2 SVGIG (reference sequence). The V end lost 0 bases, the J end lost 0 bases, and 11 bases lay between the germline ends. The length of the CDR3 is 15 residues.

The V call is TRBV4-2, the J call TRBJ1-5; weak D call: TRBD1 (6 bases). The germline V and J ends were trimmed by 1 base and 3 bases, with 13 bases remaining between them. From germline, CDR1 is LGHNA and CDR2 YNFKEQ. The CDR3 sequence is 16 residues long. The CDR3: CASSQAAGETNQPQHF. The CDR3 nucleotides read TGTGCCAGCAGCCAAGCCGCAGGGGAAACCAATCAGCCCCAGCATTTT.

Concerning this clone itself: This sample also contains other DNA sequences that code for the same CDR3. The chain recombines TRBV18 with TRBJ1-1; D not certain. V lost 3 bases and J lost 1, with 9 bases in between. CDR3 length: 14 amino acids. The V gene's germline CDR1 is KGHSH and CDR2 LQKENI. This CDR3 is CASSPGRGNTEAFF. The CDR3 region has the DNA TGTGCCAGCTCACCCGGACGGGGGAACACTGAAGCTTTCTTT.

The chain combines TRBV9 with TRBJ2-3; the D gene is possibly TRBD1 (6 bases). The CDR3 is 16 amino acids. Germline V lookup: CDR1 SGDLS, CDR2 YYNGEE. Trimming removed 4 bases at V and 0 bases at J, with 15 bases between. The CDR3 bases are TGTGCCAGCAGCCGTGGGGTGGGGGCTAGCACAGATACGCAGTATTTT. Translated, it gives CASSRGVGASTDTQYF.

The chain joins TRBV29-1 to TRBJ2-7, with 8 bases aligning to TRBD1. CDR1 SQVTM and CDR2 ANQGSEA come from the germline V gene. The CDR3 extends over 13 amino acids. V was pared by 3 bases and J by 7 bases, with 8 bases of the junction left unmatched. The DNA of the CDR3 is TGCAGCGTTGAGGGAAGGACAGGGCTGGAGCAGTACTTC. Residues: CSVEGRTGLEQYF.

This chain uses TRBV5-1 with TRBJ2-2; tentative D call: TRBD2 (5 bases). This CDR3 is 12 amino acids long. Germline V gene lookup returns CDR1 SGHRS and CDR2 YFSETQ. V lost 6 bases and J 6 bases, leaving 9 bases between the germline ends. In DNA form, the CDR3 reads TGCGCCAGCAAACCCGGGGCCGGGGAGCTGTTTTTT. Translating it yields CASKPGAGELFF.

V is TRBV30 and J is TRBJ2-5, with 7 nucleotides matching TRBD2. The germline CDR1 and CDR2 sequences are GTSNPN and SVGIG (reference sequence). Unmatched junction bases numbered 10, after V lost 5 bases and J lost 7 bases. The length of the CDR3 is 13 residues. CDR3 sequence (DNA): TGTGCCTGGGGGAAAGCGGGAATCGGGACCCAGTACTTC. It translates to CAWGKAGIGTQYF.

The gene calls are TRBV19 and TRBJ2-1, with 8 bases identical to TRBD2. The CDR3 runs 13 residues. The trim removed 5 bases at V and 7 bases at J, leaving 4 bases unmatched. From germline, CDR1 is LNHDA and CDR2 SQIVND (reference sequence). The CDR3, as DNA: TGTGCCAGTAGTCCGAGCGGGAGAAATGAGCAGTTCTTC. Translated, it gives CASSPSGRNEQFF.

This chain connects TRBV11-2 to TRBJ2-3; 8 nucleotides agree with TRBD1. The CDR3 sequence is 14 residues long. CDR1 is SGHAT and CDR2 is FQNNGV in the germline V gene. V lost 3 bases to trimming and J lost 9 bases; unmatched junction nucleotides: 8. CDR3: CASSFQGALETQYF. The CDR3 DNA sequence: TGTGCCAGCAGCTTTCAGGGGGCGTTGGAAACGCAGTATTTT.

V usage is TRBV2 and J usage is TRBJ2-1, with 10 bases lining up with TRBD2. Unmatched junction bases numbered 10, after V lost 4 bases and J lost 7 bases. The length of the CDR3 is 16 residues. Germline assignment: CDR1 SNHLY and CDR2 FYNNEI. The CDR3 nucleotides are TGTGCCAGCAGTGCAACCGCTAGCGGGAGCGGTAATGAGCAGTTCTTC. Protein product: CASSATASGSGNEQFF. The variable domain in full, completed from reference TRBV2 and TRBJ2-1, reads EPEVTQTPSHQVTQMGQEVILRCVPISNHLYFYWYRQILGQKVEFLVSFYNNEISEKSEIFDDQFSVERPDGSNFTLKIRSTKLEDSAMYFCASSATASGSGNEQFFGPGTRLTVL.

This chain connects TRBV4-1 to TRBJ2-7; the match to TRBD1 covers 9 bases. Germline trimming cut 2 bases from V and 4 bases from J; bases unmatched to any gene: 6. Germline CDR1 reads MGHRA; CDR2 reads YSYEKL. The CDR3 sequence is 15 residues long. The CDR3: CASSQPGQGIYEQYF. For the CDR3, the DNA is TGCGCCAGCAGCCAACCGGGACAGGGAATTTACGAGCAGTACTTC.

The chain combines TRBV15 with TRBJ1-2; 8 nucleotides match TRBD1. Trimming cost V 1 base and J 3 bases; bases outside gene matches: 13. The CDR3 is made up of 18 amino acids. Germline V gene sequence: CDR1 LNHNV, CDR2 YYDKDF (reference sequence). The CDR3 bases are TGTGCCACCAGCAGAGCGAGAGGACAGGGCAGTGTTGACTATGGCTACACCTTC. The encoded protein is CATSRARGQGSVDYGYTF. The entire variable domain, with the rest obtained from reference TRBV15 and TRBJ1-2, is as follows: DAMVIQNPRYQVTQFGKPVTLSCSQTLNHNVMYWYQQKSSQAPKLLFHYYDKDFNNEADTPDNFQSRRPNTSFCFLDIRSPGLGDTAMYLCATSRARGQGSVDYGYTFGSGTRLTVV.

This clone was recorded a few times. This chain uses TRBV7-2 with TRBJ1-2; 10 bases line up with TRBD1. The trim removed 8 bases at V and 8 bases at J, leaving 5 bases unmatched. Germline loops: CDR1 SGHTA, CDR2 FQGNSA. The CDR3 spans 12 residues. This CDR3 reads CASGQGVRGYTF. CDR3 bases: TGTGCCAGCGGACAGGGGGTGAGAGGCTACACCTTC.

In DNA, the CDR3 is TGCAGCGTTGAAGATTCAGGCCTGGCAGGGCTACGGTACTTC. Its translation is CSVEDSGLAGLRYF. The chain links TRBV29-1 to TRBJ2-5; weak D call: TRBD1 (5 bases). V lost 0 bases to trimming and J lost 13 bases, with 21 bases between them. Germline V gene lookup returns CDR1 SQVTM and CDR2 ANQGSEA. The CDR3 is 14 residues long.

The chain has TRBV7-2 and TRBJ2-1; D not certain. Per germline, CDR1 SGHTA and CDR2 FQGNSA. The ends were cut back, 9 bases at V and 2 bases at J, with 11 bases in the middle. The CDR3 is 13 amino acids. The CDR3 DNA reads TGTGCCAGTCGGAGAGTCGCCTACAATGAGCAGTTCTTC. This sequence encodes CASRRVAYNEQFF.